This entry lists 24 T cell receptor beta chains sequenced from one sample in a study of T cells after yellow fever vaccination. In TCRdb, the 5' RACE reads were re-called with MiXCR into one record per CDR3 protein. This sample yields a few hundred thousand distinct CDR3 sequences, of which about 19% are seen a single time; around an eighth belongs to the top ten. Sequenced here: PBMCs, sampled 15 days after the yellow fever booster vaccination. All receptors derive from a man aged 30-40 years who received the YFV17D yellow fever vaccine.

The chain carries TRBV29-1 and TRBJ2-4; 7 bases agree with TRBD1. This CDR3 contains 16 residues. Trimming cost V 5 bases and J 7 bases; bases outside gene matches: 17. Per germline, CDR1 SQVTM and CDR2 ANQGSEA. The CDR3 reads CSVRWLNDRERNIQYF. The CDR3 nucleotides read TGCAGCGTTAGGTGGTTAAATGACAGGGAGCGTAACATTCAGTACTTC.

The CDR3 region has the DNA TGCGCCAGCAGCCAAGAAGCAGTGGATACCTACGAGCAGTACTTC. Translation gives CASSQEAVDTYEQYF. The gene calls are TRBV4-3 and TRBJ2-7, with D uncertain. The CDR3 loop spans 15 amino acids. The ends were cut back, 0 bases at V and 2 bases at J, with 11 bases in the middle. Germline CDR1 reads LGHNA; CDR2 reads YSLEER.

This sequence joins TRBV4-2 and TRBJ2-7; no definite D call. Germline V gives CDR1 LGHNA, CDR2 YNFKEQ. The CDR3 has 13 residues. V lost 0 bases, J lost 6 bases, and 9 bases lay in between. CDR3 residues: CASSQDDWLEQYF. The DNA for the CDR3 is TGTGCCAGCAGCCAAGATGACTGGCTCGAGCAGTACTTC.

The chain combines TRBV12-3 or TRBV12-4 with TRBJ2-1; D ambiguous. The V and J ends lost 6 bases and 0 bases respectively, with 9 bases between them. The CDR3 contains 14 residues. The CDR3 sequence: CASSHANSYNEQFF. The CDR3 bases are TGTGCCAGCAGCCACGCCAACTCCTACAATGAGCAGTTCTTC.

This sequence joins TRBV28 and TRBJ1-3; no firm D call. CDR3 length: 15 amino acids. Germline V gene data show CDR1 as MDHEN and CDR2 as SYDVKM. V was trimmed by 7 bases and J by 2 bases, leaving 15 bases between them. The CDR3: CASNPEEVAGNTIYF. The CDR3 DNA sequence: TGTGCCAGCAATCCCGAGGAAGTGGCTGGAAACACCATATATTTT.

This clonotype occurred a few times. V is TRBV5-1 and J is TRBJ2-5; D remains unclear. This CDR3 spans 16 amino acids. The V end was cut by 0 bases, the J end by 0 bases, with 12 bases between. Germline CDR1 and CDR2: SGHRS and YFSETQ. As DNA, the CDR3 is TGCGCCAGCAGCTTGGTCAGCCAAAAGTACCAAGAGACCCAGTACTTC. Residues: CASSLVSQKYQETQYF.

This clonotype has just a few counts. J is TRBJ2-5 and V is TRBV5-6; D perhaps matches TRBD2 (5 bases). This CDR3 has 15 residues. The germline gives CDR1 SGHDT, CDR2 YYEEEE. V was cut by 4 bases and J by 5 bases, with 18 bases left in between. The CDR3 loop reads CASSETRGGMETQYF. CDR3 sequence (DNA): TGTGCCAGCAGCGAGACACGGGGTGGGATGGAGACCCAGTACTTC.

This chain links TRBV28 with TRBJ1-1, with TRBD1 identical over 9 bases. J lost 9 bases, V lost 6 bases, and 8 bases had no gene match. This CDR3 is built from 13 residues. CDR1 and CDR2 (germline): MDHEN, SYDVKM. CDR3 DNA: TGTGCCAGCAGAGAAACAGGGGGCAGAAAAGCTTTCTTT. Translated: CASRETGGRKAFF. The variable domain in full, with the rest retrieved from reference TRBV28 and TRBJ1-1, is DVKVTQSSRYLVKRTGEKVFLECVQDMDHENMFWYRQDPGLGLRLIYFSYDVKMKEKGDIPEGYSVSREKKERFSLILESASTNQTSMYLCASRETGGRKAFFGQGTRLTVV.

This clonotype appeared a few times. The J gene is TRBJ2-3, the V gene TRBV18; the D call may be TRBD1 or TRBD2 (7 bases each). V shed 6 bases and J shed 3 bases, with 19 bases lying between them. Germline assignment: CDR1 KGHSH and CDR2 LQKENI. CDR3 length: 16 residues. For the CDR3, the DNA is TGTGCCAGCTCGCTGGGACAGCCCGGGGGGACAGATACGCAGTATTTT. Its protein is CASSLGQPGGTDTQYF.

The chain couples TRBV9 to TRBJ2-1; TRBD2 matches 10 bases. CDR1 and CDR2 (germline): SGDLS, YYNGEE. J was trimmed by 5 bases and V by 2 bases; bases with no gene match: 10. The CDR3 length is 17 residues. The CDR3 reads CASSVGPGTSANNEQFF. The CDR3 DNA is TGTGCCAGCAGCGTGGGGCCCGGGACTAGCGCTAACAATGAGCAGTTCTTC.

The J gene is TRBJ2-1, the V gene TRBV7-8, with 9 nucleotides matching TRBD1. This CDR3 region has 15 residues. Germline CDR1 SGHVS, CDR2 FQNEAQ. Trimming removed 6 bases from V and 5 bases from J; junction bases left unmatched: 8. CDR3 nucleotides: TGTGCCAGCAGGCATAGACAGGGGGAGGACAATGAGCAGTTCTTC. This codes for CASRHRQGEDNEQFF. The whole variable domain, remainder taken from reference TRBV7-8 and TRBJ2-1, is GAGVSQSPRYKVAKRGQDVALRCDPISGHVSLFWYQQALGQGPEFLTYFQNEAQLDKSGLPSDRFFAERPEGSVSTLKIQRTQQEDSAVYLCASRHRQGEDNEQFFGPGTRLTVL.

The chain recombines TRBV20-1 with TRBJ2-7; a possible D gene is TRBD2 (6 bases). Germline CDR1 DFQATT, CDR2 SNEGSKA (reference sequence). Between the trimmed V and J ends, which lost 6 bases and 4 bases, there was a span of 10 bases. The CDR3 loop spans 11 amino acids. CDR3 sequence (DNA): TGCAGTGCACGGGAGCCGTACGAGCAGTACTTC. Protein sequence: CSAREPYEQYF.

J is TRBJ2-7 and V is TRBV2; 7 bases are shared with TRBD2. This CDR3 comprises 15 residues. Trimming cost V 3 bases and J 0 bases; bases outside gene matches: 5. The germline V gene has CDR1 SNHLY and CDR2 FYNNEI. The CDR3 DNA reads TGTGCCAGCAGTGACCTGGAGCGGGACTCCTACGAGCAGTACTTC. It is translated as CASSDLERDSYEQYF.

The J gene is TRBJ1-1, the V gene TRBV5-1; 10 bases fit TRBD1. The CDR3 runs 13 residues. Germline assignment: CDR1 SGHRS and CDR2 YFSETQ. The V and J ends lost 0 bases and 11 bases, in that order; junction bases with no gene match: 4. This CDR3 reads CASSLGQGAPAFF. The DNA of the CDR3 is TGCGCCAGCAGCTTGGGACAGGGGGCGCCTGCTTTCTTT.

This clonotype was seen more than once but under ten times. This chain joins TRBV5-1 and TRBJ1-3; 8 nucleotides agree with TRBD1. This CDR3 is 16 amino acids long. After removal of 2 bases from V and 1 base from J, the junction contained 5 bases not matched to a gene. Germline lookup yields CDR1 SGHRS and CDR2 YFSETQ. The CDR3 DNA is TGCGCCAGCAGCTTTCAGGGGGCGACATCTGGAAACACCATATATTTT. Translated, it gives CASSFQGATSGNTIYF.

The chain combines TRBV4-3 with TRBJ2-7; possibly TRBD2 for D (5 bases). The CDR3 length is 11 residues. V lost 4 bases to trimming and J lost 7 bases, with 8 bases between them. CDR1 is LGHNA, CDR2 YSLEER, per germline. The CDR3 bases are TGCGCCAGCAGCCGGGCGGGTGAGCAGTACTTC. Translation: CASSRAGEQYF.

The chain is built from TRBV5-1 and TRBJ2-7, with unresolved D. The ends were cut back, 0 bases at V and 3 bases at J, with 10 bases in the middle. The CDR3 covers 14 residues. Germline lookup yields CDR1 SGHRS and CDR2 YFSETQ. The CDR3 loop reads CASSLVSPFYEQYF. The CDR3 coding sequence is TGCGCCAGCAGCTTGGTTTCTCCCTTCTACGAGCAGTACTTC.

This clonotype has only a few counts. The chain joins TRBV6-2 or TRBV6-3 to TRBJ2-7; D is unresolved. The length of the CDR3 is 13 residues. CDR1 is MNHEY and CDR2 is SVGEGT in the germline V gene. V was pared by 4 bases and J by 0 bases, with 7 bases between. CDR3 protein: CASSLHDSYEQYF. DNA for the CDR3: TGTGCCAGCAGTTTACACGACTCCTACGAGCAGTACTTC.

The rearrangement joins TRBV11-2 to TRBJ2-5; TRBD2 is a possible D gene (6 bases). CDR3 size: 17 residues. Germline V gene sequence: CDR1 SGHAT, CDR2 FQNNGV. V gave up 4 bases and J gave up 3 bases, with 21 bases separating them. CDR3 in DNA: TGTGCCAGCAGCTCGTGGGGAACTAGCAACCCGAAAGAGACCCAGTACTTC. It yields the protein CASSSWGTSNPKETQYF. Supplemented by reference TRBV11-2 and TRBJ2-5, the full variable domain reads EAGVAQSPRYKIIEKRQSVAFWCNPISGHATLYWYQQILGQGPKLLIQFQNNGVVDDSQLPKDRFSAERLKGVDSTLKIQPAKLEDSAVYLCASSSWGTSNPKETQYFGPGTRLLVL.

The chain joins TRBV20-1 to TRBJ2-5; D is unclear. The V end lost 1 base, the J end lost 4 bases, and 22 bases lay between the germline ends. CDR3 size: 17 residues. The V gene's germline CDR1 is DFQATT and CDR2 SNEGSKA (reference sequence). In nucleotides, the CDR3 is TGCAGTGCTAGAGCCCTAGAGCCCGCCCTGGTCGGAGAGACCCAGTACTTC. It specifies CSARALEPALVGETQYF.

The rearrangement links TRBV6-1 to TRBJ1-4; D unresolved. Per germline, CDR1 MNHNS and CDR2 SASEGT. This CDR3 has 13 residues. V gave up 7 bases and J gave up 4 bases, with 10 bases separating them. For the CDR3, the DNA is TGTGCCAGCACAGGAGTAATTAATGAAAAACTGTTTTTT. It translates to CASTGVINEKLFF.

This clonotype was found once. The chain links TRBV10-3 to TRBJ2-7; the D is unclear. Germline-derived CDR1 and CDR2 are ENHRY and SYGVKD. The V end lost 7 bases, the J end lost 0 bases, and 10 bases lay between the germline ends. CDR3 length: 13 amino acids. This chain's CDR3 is CAIILLDSYEQYF. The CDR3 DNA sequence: TGTGCCATCATTTTACTTGACTCCTACGAGCAGTACTTC.

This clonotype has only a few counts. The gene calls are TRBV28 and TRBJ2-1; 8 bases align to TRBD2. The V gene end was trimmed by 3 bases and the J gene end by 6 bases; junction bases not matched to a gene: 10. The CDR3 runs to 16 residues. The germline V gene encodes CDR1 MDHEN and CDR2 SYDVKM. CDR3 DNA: TGTGCCAGCAGTTTCTCCAGCGGGAGTACGGCCAATGAGCAGTTCTTC. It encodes CASSFSSGSTANEQFF.

The CDR3 DNA reads as TGTGCCAGCAGTTTAAAGGCTAGTTCGGGCTACGAGCAGTACTTC. Its translation: CASSLKASSGYEQYF. V gene TRBV28 combines with J gene TRBJ2-7, with unresolved D. Germline V lookup: CDR1 MDHEN, CDR2 SYDVKM. V was trimmed by 2 bases and J by 3 bases, leaving 14 bases between them. The CDR3 covers 15 residues.